The T cell receptor beta chain under discussion was sequenced for a study of blood T cell repertoires in COVID-19. Across the whole study: COVID-19 samples collected from the United States, Italy and Spain covered acute and convalescent phases. In each case, the material was cDNA or gDNA derived from T cells, B-cell-depleted T cells, or PBMCs.

V was pared by 4 bases and J by 6 bases, with 3 bases of the junction left unmatched. Germline CDR1 and CDR2: LGHDT and YNNKEL (reference sequence). There are 13 residues in the CDR3. In the original processing: Reference gene primer amplification gave nucleated cell count estimates. Assay: immunoSEQ multiplex PCR; the TCRdb copy retains only in-frame clones and omits some. That table gives V, J and clone size, and the DNA gave D and trimming. The sample has 60,000 to 85,000 clones; approximately 80% are singletons. The TCR sequence derives from an elderly man with acute or convalescent COVID-19. The chain carries TRBV3-1 (or the pseudogene TRBV3-2) and TRBJ1-2; 9 bases line up with TRBD1. Sequenced material: peripheral blood. The CDR3 protein is CASSLDRGNGYTF. For the CDR3, the DNA is TGTGCCAGCAGCCTAGACAGGGGGAATGGCTACACCTTC.